This T cell receptor (beta chain) originates from a study of shared clonotypes between healthy human individuals (dated by TCRdb to the early 2020s). A note on the overall study: Three men and two women, aged 18 to 49 years, made up the cohort. To increase sequencing depth and limit assay-specific biases, different laboratories used diverse techniques to prepare libraries and sequence TCR repertoires. For each donor, three plates each were used for CD4 naive and CD4 memory, two plates were used for CD8 naive, and one plate was used for CD8 memory. To estimate repertoire size and how much clonotypes are shared between individuals, the study performed deep sequencing of blood TCR repertoires from five healthy adults. Leukapheresis yielded between about 0.94 and 9.5 billion PBMCs per donor. What the research found in general, with its limitations: Compared with non-shared clonotypes, the clonotypes found in all four sorted-subset donors had higher generation probabilities. Sharing across a few donors was observed for around 5% of naive CD4, 3% to 3.5% of naive CD8, about 2.5% of memory CD4, and less than 0.45% of memory CD8 clonotypes. Pairwise subsampling indicated that sequencing depth was expected to affect the degree of clonotype sharing among donors. Only blood was sampled, and tissue TCR repertoires likely differ from those in blood. The genetic and exposure-history diversity represented was limited by the small number of donors. Incomplete sequencing was indicated by rarefaction of sorted-subset datasets, despite the large sequencing depth. Naive subsets generally had larger estimated clonotype richness than memory subsets.

Healthy HIV-negative adults with no recently reported acute infections or vaccinations were included as donors. Every donor was a Caucasian adult living in Nashville, Tennessee, USA. CD4+ T cells were enriched through magnetic negative selection, after which naive cells were positively selected on CD45RA and the remaining negative fraction served as the memory subset. Blood was obtained by leukapheresis, after which PBMCs were separated by Ficoll-Histopaque density gradient centrifugation and cryopreserved in liquid nitrogen vapor phase. Analytical flow cytometry was used to check the purity and quantity of each magnetically sorted T cell population. Genomic DNA was isolated from each sorted fraction and quantified by UV absorbance on a Nanodrop 2000c. Concerning this clone: It lacks a known antigen. One base away there is no much larger clone; base qualities are not given.

The germline V gene provides CDR1 SGHRS and CDR2 YFSETQ. V gives up 0 bases and J gives up 0 bases, and the segment between their germline ends measures 11 bases. Reading from cysteine to phenylalanine, the CDR3 counts 16 amino acids. The read is trimmed to its CDR3 DNA, 48 bases read in frame from base 1. Using the deep immunoSEQ assay, multiplex PCR amplified TCR CDR3 regions from genomic DNA. Extracted genomic DNA from each cell subset was distributed evenly across all wells of several immunoSEQ 96-well plates, and each plate was treated as a replicate. Each replicate PCR for sorted subsets received around 210 ng genomic DNA, equal to roughly 29,000 T cell genomes. The purified libraries were quantified using a Qubit 3.0 fluorometer, sized with a Bioanalyzer 2100, and then quantified again using the KAPA Library Quantification kit. A separate single-read 150-cycle Illumina NextSeq 550 flow cell was used to sequence each immunoSEQ 96-well plate. Regarding the original processing steps: Because only junctional sequences without quality scores were contained in the immunoSEQ output, filtering matching that applied to full-length reads could not be performed. To assign V/J genes and CDR3, sequences were annotated using PyIR, a Python wrapper for IgBLAST v1.9, with IMGT germline references. Any read was removed if the V/J assignment was weak (E-value above 1e-6), the CDR3 was missing, or the read contained stop codons, out-of-frame junctions, or ambiguous translated residues. A V3J clonotype was defined by an identical inferred V gene, J gene, and CDR3 amino acid sequence. Percentage overlap between repertoires was computed as shared unique clonotypes divided by the size of the smaller repertoire. RTK rarefaction, the Chao1 estimator, and Recon v2.1 estimates of unobserved clonotypes were used to assess repertoire richness. For all TCRbeta clonotypes obtained by the gDNA method from a handful of donors, generation probabilities were computed with OLGA. TCRdb retrieved this table from immuneACCESS and kept in-frame rearrangements only. Not all clones are present; in checked studies, unresolved V genes account for under half, and no reason is known for the remainder. Clone size and the V and J calls come from that table; the DNA yielded D and trimming. This sample comprises roughly 2,500,000 clones, 80% to 95% of them detected only once. The ten largest clones take up 0.36% of the sample.

The source is a man younger than 30 in good health. Some clones in this sample may be carry-over from other donors' samples. Source material: naive CD4+ T cells from PBMCs. Sample cell subset or site, as interpreted from the label and publication: CD45RA+ positively selected. This chain joins TRBV5-1 to TRBJ2-3; possibly the D gene is TRBD1, per 5 matching bases. For the CDR3, the sequence is CASSLGTTLSTDTQYF. The sequence in DNA is TGCGCCAGCAGCTTGGGGACAACCCTTAGCACAGATACGCAGTATTTT.